The rows below give T cell receptor beta chains drawn from one sample of a study of blood T cell repertoires in COVID-19. Libraries were prepared by immunoSEQ multiplex PCR; TCRdb keeps only in-frame clonotypes and omits some of them. The profile shows about 180,000 clones, around 87% of them singletons. The sequencing input was peripheral blood. The source is a man aged 35 to 55 with active or convalescent COVID-19. CDR3s leave out the opening cysteine and the closing phenylalanine or tryptophan.

>TRBV29-1|TRBJ2-7
SVTGAGTSGAYEQY
>TRBV2|TRBJ2-3
ASSPTGGAVADTQY
>TRBV29-1|TRBJ1-1
SVLRDRGTEAF
>TRBV25-1|TRBJ2-1
ASSQGTGDYNEQF
>TRBV6-5|TRBJ2-1
ASSRGDRHNEQF
>TRBV28|TRBJ2-7
ASSRVRQGHEQY
>TRBV10-3|TRBJ1-2
AISAVTPQTDIYGYT
>TRBV30|TRBJ2-4
AWSFAGPNIQY
>TRBV5-4|TRBJ2-2
ASSPGGANTGELF
>TRBV7-9|TRBJ2-5
ASSLAYQGMETQY
>TRBV6-1|TRBJ1-2
ASSDPQGAGRGYT
>TRBV5-1|TRBJ2-3
ASSIGLAGGDTQY
>TRBV11-2|TRBJ1-4
ASSLRQVNEKLF
>TRBV11-2|TRBJ1-4
ASSLGGAGEKLF
>TRBV6-2/TRBV6-3|TRBJ1-1
ASSYVGGKLNTEAF
>TRBV5-1|TRBJ1-6
ASSLGWAHNSPLH
>TRBV3-1/TRBV3-2|TRBJ2-7
ASSHGRSYEQY
>TRBV7-9|TRBJ1-5
ASSLVGTVGYSNQPQH
>TRBV19|TRBJ1-6
ASSTDSNNSPLH
>TRBV28|TRBJ2-7
ASSLNRSPEQY
>TRBV6-6|TRBJ1-2
ASSYEVYYGYT
>TRBV13|TRBJ2-3
ASSASGGTSDRDTQY
>TRBV3-1/TRBV3-2|TRBJ1-1
ASSHGQANTEAF
>TRBV7-9|TRBJ1-1
ASSPSAFGQVTEAF
>TRBV5-4|TRBJ1-1
ASSLVVAGNTEAF
>TRBV6-1|TRBJ2-2
ASSEEAQRKVTGELF
>TRBV25-1|TRBJ2-2
ASSEFGGAGTGELF
>TRBV7-5|TRBJ2-1
ARGLGEDNEQF
>TRBV19|TRBJ1-5
ASSTHRTGPNNQPQH
>TRBV27|TRBJ1-2
ASSLGTGYGYT
>TRBV5-6|TRBJ1-2
ASSLAAEIYGYT
>TRBV7-9|TRBJ1-3
ASSSTQGGSGNTIY
>TRBV6-5|TRBJ1-1
ASSYDGLNTEAF
>TRBV5-1|TRBJ2-3
ASSSLDVRTDTQY
>TRBV10-3|TRBJ1-5
AISESLGASNQPQH
>TRBV5-4|TRBJ2-2
ASSPRGQGSPGELF